Detailed here is one TCR beta chain. Its target is unknown. UMI-tagged 5'RACE template switching yielded the TCR beta cDNA. From its re-call of the 5' RACE reads, TCRdb lists each CDR3 protein once, without DNA. This sample carries more than 250,000 distinct CDR3 sequences, with roughly 0.4% going to the ten biggest clones. The data derive from a study of T cells expressing NK-cell markers. On the study more broadly: Cells sorted as CD3+CD56+NKG2C+, CD3+CD56+NKG2C- and CD3+CD56-NKG2C+ T cells supplied the TCR beta repertoires. Among eight sequenced donors, seven carried HCMV seropositivity while one was seronegative.

Germline values: CDR1 SEHNR, CDR2 FQNEAQ (reference sequence). This CDR3 has 15 residues. The study, taken as a whole, reports: The contribution of dominant NKG2C+ clonotypes to CD8+ T cells in roughly six donors was roughly 1.0-7.0%.

The chain has TRBV7-9 and TRBJ2-1; as DNA is missing, the TRBD2 call by TCRdb cannot be tested. The TCR originated in a young man in good health. The specimen was blood T cells: a sorted CD56 or NKG2C T cell subset, CD4+ or CD8+ T cells, or bulk PBMC T cells (not recorded which). The chain's CDR3 is CASSSLAGALNEQFF.